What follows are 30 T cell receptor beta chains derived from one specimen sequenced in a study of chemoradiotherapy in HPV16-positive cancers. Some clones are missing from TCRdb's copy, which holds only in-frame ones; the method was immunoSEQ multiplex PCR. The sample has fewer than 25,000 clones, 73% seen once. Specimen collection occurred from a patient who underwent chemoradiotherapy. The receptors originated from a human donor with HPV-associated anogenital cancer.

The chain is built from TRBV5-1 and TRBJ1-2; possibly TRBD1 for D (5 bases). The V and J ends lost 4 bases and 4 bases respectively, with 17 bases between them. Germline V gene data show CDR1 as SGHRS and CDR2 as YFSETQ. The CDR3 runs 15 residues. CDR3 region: CASSETASTGYGYTF. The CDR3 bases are TGCGCCAGCAGCGAGACAGCTAGTACGGGCTATGGCTACACCTTC.

The CDR3 nucleotides read TGTGCCAGCAGCGTAGACGGTTACTACCAAGAGACCCAGTACTTC. It codes for CASSVDGYYQETQYF. The chain recombines TRBV9 with TRBJ2-5, with D uncertain. This CDR3 comprises 15 residues. V was cut by 0 bases and J by 0 bases, with 9 bases left in between. CDR1 is SGDLS, CDR2 YYNGEE, per germline.

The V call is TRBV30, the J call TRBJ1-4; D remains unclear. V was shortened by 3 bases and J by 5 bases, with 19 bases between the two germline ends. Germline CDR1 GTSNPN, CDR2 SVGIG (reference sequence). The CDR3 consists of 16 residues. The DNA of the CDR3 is TGTGCCTGGAGCGGTTCGCGGACGGAACAAAATGAAAAACTGTTTTTT. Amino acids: CAWSGSRTEQNEKLFF.

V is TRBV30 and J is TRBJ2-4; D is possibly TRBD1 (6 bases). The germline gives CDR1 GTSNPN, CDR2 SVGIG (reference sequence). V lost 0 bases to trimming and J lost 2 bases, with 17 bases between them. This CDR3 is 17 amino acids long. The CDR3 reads CAWSVLRGPSSKNIQYF. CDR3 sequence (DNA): TGTGCCTGGAGTGTCCTCAGGGGTCCCAGCTCCAAAAACATTCAGTACTTC.

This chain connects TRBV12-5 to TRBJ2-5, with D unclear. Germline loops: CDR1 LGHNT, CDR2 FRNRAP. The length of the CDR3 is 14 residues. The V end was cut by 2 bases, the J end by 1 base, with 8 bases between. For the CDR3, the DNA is TGTGCTAGTGGTTTGTCGATCCCCCAAGAGACCCAGTACTTC. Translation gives CASGLSIPQETQYF.

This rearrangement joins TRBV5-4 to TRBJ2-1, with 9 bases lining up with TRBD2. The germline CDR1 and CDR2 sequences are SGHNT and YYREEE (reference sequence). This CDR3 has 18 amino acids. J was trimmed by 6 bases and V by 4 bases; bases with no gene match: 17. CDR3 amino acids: CASSPGWLAGWRANEQFF. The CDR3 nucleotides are TGTGCCAGCAGCCCCGGGTGGCTAGCGGGGTGGAGGGCCAATGAGCAGTTCTTC.

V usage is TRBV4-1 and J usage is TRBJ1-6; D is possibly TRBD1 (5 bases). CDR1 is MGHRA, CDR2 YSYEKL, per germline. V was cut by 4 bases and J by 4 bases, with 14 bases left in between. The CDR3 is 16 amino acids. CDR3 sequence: CASSLQTARYNSPLHF. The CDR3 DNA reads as TGCGCCAGCAGCCTACAGACAGCGCGTTATAATTCACCCCTCCACTTT.

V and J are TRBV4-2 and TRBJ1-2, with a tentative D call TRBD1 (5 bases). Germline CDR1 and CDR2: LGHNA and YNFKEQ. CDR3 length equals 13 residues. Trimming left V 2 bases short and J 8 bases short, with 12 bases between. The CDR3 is CASSQTGTYGYTF. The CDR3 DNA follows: TGTGCCAGCAGCCAAACCGGGACTTACGGCTACACCTTC.

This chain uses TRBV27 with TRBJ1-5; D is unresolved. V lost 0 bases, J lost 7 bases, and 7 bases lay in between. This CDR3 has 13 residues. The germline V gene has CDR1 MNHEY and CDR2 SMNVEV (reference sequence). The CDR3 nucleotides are TGTGCCAGCAGTTTATCAGGGCCGCAGCCCCAGCATTTT. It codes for CASSLSGPQPQHF.

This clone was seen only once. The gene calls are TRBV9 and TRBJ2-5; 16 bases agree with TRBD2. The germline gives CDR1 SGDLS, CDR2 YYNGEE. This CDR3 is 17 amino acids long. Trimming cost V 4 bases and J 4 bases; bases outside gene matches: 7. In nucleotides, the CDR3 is TGTGCCAGCAGCCCAGGGACTAGCGGGAGGGCGGCAGAGACCCAGTACTTC. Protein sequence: CASSPGTSGRAAETQYF.

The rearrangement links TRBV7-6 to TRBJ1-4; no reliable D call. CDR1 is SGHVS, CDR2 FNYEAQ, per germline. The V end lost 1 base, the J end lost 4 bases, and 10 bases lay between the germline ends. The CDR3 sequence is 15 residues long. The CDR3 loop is CASSLEVQRNEKLFF. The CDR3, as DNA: TGTGCCAGCAGCTTAGAGGTGCAGCGTAATGAAAAACTGTTTTTT.

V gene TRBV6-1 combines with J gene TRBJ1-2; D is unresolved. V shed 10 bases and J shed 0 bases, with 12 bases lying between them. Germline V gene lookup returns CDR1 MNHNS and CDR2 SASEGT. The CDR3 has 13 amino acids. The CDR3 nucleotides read TGTGCCACGGCGCAGGCCTCTAACTATGGCTACACCTTC. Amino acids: CATAQASNYGYTF.

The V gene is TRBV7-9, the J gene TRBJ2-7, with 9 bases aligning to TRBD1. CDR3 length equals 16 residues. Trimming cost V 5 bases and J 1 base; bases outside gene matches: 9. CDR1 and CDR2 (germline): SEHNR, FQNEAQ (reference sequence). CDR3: CASSRSPGQGSYEQYF. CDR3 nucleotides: TGTGCCAGCAGCCGATCACCGGGACAGGGATCCTACGAGCAGTACTTC.

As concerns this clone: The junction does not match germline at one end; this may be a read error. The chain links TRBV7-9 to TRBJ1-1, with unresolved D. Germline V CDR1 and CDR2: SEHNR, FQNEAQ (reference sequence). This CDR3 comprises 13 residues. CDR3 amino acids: CASSPQWNPEAFF. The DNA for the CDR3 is TGTGCCAGCAGTCCTCAGTGGAACCCTGAAGCTTTCTTT. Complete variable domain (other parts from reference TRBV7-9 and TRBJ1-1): DTGVSQNPRHKITKRGQNVTFRCDPISEHNRLYWYRQTLGQGPEFLTYFQNEAQLEKSRLLSDRFSAERPKGSFSTLEIQRTEQGDSAMYLCASSPQWNPEAFFGQGTRLTVV.

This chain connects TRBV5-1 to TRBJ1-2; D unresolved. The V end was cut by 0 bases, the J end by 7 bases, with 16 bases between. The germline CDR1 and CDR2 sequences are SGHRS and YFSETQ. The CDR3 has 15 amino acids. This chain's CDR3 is CASSLGFRESSGYTF. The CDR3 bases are TGCGCCAGCAGCTTGGGGTTTAGGGAAAGTTCTGGCTACACCTTC.

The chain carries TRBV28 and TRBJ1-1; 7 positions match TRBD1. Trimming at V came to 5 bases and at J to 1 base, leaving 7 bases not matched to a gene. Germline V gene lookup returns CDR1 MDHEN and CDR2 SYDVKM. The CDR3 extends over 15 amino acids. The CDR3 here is CASSPDRWGNTEAFF. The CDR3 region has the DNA TGTGCCAGCAGTCCGGACAGGTGGGGGAACACTGAAGCTTTCTTT.

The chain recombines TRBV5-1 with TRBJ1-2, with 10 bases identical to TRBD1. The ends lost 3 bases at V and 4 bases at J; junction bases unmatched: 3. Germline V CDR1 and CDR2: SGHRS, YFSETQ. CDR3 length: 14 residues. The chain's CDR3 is CASSSTGGSYGYTF. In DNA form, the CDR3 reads TGCGCCAGCAGCTCGACAGGGGGCAGCTATGGCTACACCTTC.

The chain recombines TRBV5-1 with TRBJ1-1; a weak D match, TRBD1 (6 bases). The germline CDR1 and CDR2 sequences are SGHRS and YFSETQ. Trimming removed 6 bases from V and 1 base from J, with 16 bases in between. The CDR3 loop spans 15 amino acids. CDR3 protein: CASTPRQGRNTEAFF. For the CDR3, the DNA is TGCGCCAGCACCCCCCGCCAGGGGAGGAACACTGAAGCTTTCTTT.

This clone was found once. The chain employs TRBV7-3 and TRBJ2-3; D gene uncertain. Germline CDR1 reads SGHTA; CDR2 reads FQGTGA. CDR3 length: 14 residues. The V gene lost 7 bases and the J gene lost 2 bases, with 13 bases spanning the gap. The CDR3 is CASTTPPNTDTQYF. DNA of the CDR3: TGTGCCAGCACAACTCCACCGAACACAGATACGCAGTATTTT.

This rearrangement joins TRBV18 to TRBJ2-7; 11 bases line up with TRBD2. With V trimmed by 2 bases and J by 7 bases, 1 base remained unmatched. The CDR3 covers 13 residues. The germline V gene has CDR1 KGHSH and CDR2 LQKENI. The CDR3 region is CASSPASGREQYF. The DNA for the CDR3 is TGTGCCAGCTCACCAGCTAGCGGGAGGGAGCAGTACTTC.

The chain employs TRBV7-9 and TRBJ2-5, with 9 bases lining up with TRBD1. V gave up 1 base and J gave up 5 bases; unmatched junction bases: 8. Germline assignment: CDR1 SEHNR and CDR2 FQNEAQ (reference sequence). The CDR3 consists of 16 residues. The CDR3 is CASSLGGQGGAETQYF. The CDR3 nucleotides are TGTGCCAGCAGCTTAGGGGGACAGGGAGGAGCCGAGACCCAGTACTTC.

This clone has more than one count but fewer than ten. The CDR3 nucleotides are TGCGCCAGCAGAAGGACTAGCGGGAGGCCTCCCACCGGGGAGCTGTTTTTT. Translating gives CASRRTSGRPPTGELFF. The V and J genes are TRBV10-1 and TRBJ2-2; 14 bases line up with TRBD2. Trimming cost V 6 bases and J 4 bases; bases outside gene matches: 7. Germline V gives CDR1 WNHNN, CDR2 SYGVQD (reference sequence). This CDR3 comprises 17 residues.

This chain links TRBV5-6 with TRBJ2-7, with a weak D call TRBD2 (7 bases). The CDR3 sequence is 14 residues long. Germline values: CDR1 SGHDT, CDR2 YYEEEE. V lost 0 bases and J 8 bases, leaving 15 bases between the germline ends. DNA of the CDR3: TGTGCCAGCAGCTTGGCGGGGGGCCGAGGGCAGCAGTACTTC. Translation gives CASSLAGGRGQQYF.

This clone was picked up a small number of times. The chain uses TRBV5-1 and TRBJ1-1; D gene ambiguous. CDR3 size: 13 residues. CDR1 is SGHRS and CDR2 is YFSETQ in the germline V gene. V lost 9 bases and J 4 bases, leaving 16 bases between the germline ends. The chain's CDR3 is CATAWESGTEAFF. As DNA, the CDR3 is TGCGCCACCGCATGGGAGTCTGGCACTGAAGCTTTCTTT.

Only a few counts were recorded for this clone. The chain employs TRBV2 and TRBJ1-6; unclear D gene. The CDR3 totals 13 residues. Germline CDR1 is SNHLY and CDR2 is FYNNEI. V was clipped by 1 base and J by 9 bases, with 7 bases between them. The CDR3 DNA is TGTGCCAGCAGTGAAGAGACACTTTCACCCCTCCACTTT. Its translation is CASSEETLSPLHF.

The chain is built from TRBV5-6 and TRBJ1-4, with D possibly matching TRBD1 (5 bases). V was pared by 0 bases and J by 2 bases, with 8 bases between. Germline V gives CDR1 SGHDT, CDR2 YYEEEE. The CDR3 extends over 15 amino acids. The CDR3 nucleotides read TGTGCCAGCAGCTTGGGGGCAGGGACTAATGAAAAACTGTTTTTT. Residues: CASSLGAGTNEKLFF.

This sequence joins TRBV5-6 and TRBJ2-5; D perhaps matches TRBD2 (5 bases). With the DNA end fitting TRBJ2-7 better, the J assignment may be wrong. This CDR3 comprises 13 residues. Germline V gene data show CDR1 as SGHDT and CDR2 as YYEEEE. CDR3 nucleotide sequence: TGTGCCAGCAGCTACGGGAACTCCTACGAGCAGTACTTC. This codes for CASSYGNSYEQYF.

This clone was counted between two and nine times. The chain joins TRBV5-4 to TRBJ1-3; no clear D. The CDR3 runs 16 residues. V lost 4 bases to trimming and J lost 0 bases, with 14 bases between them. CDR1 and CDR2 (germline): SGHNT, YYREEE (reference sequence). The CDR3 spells CASSRARSNSGNTIYF. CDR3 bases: TGTGCCAGCAGCCGAGCCAGGTCGAACTCTGGAAACACCATATATTTT.

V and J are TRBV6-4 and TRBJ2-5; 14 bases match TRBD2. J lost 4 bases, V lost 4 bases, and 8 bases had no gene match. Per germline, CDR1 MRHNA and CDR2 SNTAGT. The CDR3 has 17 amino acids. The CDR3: CASSALTSGGAGETQYF. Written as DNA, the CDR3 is TGTGCCAGCAGTGCCCTGACTAGCGGGGGGGCCGGAGAGACCCAGTACTTC.

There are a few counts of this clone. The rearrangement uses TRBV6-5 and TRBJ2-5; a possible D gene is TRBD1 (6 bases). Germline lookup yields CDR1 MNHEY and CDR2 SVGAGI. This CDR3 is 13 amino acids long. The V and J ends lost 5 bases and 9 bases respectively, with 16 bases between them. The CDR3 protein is CASSRPGEVAQYF. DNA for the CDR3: TGTGCCAGCAGTCGACCAGGGGAAGTGGCCCAGTACTTC.